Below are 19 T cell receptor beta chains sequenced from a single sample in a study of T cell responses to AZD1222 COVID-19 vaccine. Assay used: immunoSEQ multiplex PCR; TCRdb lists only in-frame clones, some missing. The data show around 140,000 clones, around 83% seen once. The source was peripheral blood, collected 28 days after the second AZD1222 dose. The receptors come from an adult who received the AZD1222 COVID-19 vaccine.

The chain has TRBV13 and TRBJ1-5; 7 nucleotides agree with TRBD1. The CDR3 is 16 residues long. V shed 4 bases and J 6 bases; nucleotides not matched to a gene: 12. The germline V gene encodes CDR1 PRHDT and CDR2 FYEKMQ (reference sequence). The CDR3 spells CASSSLSYRGGQPQHF. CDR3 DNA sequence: TGTGCCAGCAGCTCCCTATCCTACAGGGGCGGTCAGCCCCAGCATTTT.

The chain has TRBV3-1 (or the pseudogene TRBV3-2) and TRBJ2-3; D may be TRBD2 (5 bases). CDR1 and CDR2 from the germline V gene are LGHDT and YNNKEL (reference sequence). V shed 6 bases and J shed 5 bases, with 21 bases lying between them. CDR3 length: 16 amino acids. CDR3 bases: TGTGCCAGCAGGGGATGGAGTCGGGATTTCGGAGATACGCAGTATTTT. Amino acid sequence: CASRGWSRDFGDTQYF.

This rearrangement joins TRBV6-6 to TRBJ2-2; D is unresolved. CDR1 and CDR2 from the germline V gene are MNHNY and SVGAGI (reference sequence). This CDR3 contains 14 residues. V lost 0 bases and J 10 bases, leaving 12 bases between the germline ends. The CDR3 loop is CASSYSVAGVELFF. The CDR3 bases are TGTGCCAGCAGTTACTCGGTAGCCGGAGTGGAGCTGTTTTTT.

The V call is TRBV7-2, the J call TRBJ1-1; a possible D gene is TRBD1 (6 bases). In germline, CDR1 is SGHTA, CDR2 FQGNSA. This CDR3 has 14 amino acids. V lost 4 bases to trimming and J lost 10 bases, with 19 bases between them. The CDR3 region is CASSSLDSKTLAFF. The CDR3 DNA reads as TGTGCCAGCAGCTCGCTGGACAGTAAGACCTTAGCTTTCTTT.

The CDR3 here is CASSANYGGGANVLTF. Here the CDR3 DNA reads TGTGCCAGCAGTGCTAACTACGGCGGTGGGGCCAACGTCCTGACTTTC. The chain links TRBV2 to TRBJ2-6; no reliable D call. V dropped 4 bases and J dropped 3 bases, with 13 bases sitting between them. The CDR3 extends over 16 amino acids. Germline V CDR1 and CDR2: SNHLY, FYNNEI.

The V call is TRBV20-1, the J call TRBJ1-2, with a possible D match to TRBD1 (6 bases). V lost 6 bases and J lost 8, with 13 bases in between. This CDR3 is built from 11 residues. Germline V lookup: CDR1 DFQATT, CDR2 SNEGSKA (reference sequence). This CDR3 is CSAQGGWGYTF. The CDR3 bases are TGCAGTGCACAGGGAGGGTGGGGCTACACCTTC.

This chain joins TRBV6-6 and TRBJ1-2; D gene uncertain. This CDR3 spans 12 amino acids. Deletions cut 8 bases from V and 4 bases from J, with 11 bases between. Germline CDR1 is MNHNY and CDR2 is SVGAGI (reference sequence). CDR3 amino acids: CASRSGFYGYTF. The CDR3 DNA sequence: TGTGCCAGCCGTTCGGGATTCTATGGCTACACCTTC.

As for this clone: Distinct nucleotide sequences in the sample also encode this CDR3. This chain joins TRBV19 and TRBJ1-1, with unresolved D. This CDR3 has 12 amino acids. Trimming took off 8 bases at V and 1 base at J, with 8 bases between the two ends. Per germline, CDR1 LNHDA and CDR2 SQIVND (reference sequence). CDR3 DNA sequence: TGTGCCAGTCGTTGGGGGAACACTGAAGCTTTCTTT. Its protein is CASRWGNTEAFF.

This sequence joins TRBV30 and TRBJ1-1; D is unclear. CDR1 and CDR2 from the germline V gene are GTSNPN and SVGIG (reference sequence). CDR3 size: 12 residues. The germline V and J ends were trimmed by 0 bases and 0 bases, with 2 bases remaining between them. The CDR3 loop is CAWSVVNTEAFF. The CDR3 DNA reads TGTGCCTGGAGTGTGGTGAACACTGAAGCTTTCTTT. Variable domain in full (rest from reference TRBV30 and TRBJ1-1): SQTIHQWPATLVQPVGSPLSLECTVEGTSNPNLYWYRQAAGRGLQLLFYSVGIGQISSEVPQNLSASRPQDRQFILSSKKLLLSDSGFYLCAWSVVNTEAFFGQGTRLTVV.

This chain's CDR3 is CASCRPEGTEAFF. CDR3 nucleotides: TGTGCCAGCTGTCGCCCTGAGGGCACTGAAGCTTTCTTT. The chain links TRBV2 to TRBJ1-1; no reliable D call. There are 13 residues in the CDR3. Germline values: CDR1 SNHLY, CDR2 FYNNEI. Between the trimmed V and J ends, which lost 8 bases and 4 bases, there was a span of 14 bases.

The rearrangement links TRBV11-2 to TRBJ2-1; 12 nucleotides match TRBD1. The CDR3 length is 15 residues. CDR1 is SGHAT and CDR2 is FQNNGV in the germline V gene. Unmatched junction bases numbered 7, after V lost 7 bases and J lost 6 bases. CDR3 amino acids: CASTRGTGGINEQFF. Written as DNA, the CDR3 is TGTGCCAGCACCCGGGGGACAGGGGGCATCAATGAGCAGTTCTTC.

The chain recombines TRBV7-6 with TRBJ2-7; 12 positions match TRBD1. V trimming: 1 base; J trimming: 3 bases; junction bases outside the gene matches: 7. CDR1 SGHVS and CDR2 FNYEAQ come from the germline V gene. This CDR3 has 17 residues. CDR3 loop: CASSLVGGQGAIYEQYF. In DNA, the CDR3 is TGTGCCAGCAGCTTAGTTGGGGGACAGGGGGCGATCTACGAGCAGTACTTC.

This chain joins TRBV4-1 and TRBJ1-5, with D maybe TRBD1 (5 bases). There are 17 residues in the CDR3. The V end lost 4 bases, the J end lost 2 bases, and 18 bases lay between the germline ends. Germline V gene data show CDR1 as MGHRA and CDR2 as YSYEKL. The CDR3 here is CASSPQGLTRGNQPQHF. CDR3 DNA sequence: TGCGCCAGCAGCCCCCAGGGTCTAACTAGGGGCAATCAGCCCCAGCATTTT.

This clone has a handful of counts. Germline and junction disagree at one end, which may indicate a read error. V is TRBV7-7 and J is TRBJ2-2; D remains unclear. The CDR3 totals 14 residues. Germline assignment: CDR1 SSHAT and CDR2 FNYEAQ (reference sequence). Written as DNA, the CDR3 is TGTGCTAGCAGCTCCTACGCTGGGTCCGGGGAGCTGTTTTTT. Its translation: CASSSYAGSGELFF.

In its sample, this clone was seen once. The chain's CDR3 is CASSLGQAYGYTF. DNA for the CDR3: TGTGCCAGCAGCCTGGGACAGGCCTATGGCTACACCTTC. V is TRBV11-2 and J is TRBJ1-2; 8 bases align to TRBD1. The germline V gene encodes CDR1 SGHAT and CDR2 FQNNGV. The CDR3 contains 13 residues. Unmatched junction bases numbered 3, after V lost 5 bases and J lost 4 bases.

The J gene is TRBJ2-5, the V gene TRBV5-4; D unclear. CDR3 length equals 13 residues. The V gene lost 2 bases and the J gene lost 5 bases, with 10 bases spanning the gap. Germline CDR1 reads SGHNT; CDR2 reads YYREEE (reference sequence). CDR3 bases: TGTGCCAGCAGCTTCCTCCCGTCGGAGACCCAGTACTTC. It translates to CASSFLPSETQYF.

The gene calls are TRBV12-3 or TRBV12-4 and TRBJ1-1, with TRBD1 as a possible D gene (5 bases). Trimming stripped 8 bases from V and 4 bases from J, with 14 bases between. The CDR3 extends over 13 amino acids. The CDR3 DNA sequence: TGTGCCAGCGGATCAGGGATTTTCACTGAAGCTTTCTTT. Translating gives CASGSGIFTEAFF.

The CDR3 DNA reads as TGTGCCAGCAGTTCAGGGGGCGCCGTTGAAAAACTGTTTTTT. Its protein is CASSSGGAVEKLFF. This chain uses TRBV28 with TRBJ1-4, with 8 nucleotides matching TRBD1. This CDR3 comprises 14 residues. V shed 4 bases and J 7 bases; nucleotides not matched to a gene: 5. The V gene's germline CDR1 is MDHEN and CDR2 SYDVKM.

The CDR3 coding sequence is TGTGCCAGTAGTGTCATCCGGGACGCCGCCTCTGGGGCCAACGTCCTGACTTTC. Translation: CASSVIRDAASGANVLTF. The chain recombines TRBV19 with TRBJ2-6; D possibly matches TRBD1 or TRBD2 (5 bases each). The V end was cut by 5 bases, the J end by 0 bases, with 17 bases between. The CDR3 is made up of 18 amino acids. Germline CDR1 reads LNHDA; CDR2 reads SQIVND (reference sequence).